The rows below give T cell receptor beta chains drawn from one sample of a study of early T cells in non-severe SARS-CoV-2 infection. TCRdb itself ran the 5' RACE reads through MiXCR, one entry per CDR3 protein. The sample lists about 77,000 distinct CDR3 sequences; approximately 12% were seen once. The sequenced sample was whole blood, obtained at baseline. These receptors came from an adult who was a healthcare worker with PCR-confirmed SARS-CoV-2 infection or an uninfected control (not recorded which). The donor label of this sample is uncertain. Both conserved end residues are part of each CDR3. A D gene is named only where the DNA matches it firmly. Part of the rows lack a size; the others show once, few, many or a class for expanded clones.

d_gene,abundance,j_gene,v_gene,CDR3aa,CDR3nt
TRBD2,few,TRBJ2-7,TRBV12-3/TRBV12-4,CASSLLAGAGEQYF,TGTGCCAGCAGTCTACTAGCGGGGGCCGGCGAGCAGTACTTC
.,many,TRBJ1-2,TRBV20-1,CSAREVGGNYGYTF,TGCAGTGCTAGAGAAGTTGGGGGTAACTATGGCTACACCTTC
.,.,TRBJ1-3,TRBV5-6,CASRDRSSGNTIYF,TGTGCCAGCAGGGACCGTAGCTCTGGAAACACCATATATTTT
.,.,TRBJ2-3,TRBV6-5,CASSYSGTSTDTQYF,TGTGCCAGCAGTTACTCGGGTACGAGCACAGATACGCAGTATTTT
.,.,TRBJ1-1,TRBV4-2,CASSYLREGAEAFF,TGTGCCAGCAGCTACCTCCGAGAAGGCGCTGAAGCTTTCTTT
TRBD1,.,TRBJ1-6,TRBV20-1,CSAATGVNNSPLHF,TGCAGTGCTGCCACAGGGGTAAATAATTCACCCCTCCACTTT
.,.,TRBJ2-2,TRBV23-1,CASSQDRGLFF,TGCGCCAGCAGTCAAGATCGGGGGCTGTTTTTT
.,many,TRBJ2-2,TRBV27,CASSLDGRYYNTGELFF,TGTGCCAGCAGTTTAGACGGCCGATACTATAACACCGGGGAGCTGTTTTTT
.,.,TRBJ1-4,TRBV2,CASINQGAGATNEKLFF,TGTGCCAGCATAAATCAGGGCGCGGGTGCAACTAATGAAAAACTGTTTTTT
.,.,TRBJ1-4,TRBV2,CASTPRPGRTREKLFF,TGTGCCAGCACCCCAAGACCGGGGAGGACGCGTGAAAAACTGTTTTTT
.,many,TRBJ2-7,TRBV3-1,CASSQRSREQYF,TGTGCCAGCAGCCAAAGGTCACGGGAGCAGTACTTC
TRBD2,.,TRBJ2-1,TRBV9,CASSASGKGIYNEQFF,TGTGCCAGCAGCGCTAGCGGGAAGGGGATCTACAATGAGCAGTTCTTC
.,few,TRBJ2-1,TRBV11-2,CASSSRLVHEQFF,TGTGCCAGCAGTTCTCGACTAGTTCATGAGCAGTTCTTC
TRBD1,medium-sized,TRBJ1-1,TRBV29-1,CSVGQGKATEAFF,TGCAGCGTGGGACAGGGGAAGGCCACTGAAGCTTTCTTT
.,.,TRBJ1-2,TRBV2,CASSDYRERYGYTF,TGTGCCAGCAGTGATTACAGGGAACGTTATGGCTACACCTTC
TRBD2,few,TRBJ2-7,TRBV14,CASSQEGGLPYYEQYF,TGTGCCAGCAGCCAAGAGGGGGGACTACCATACTACGAGCAGTACTTC
.,many,TRBJ1-2,TRBV6-6,CASSYSGGLYGYTF,TGTGCCAGCAGTTATTCGGGGGGCTTATATGGCTACACCTTC
TRBD1,.,TRBJ2-7,TRBV25-1,CASSERNKGQDPYEQYF,TGTGCCAGCAGTGAACGGAACAAAGGACAGGACCCCTACGAGCAGTACTTC
TRBD2,.,TRBJ2-1,TRBV12-5,CASGPGLAGGDEQFF,TGTGCTAGTGGTCCGGGACTAGCGGGAGGCGATGAGCAGTTCTTC
.,.,TRBJ2-4,TRBV6-5,CASSYSRENIQYF,TGTGCCAGCAGTTACTCTAGGGAAAACATTCAGTACTTC
.,many,TRBJ1-1,TRBV12-3/TRBV12-4,CASSFPLFEGAFF,TGTGCCAGCAGTTTCCCCCTTTTTGAGGGGGCTTTCTTT
TRBD2,few,TRBJ2-7,TRBV4-1,CASSQQLAGGSYEQYF,TGCGCCAGCAGCCAACAACTAGCGGGGGGATCCTACGAGCAGTACTTC
.,.,TRBJ2-3,TRBV7-8,CASSLDNRYAVF,TGTGCCAGCAGCTTAGATAACAGATACGCAGTATTT
.,.,TRBJ2-3,TRBV11-2,CASSLDIGATDTQYF,TGTGCCAGCAGCTTAGATATAGGGGCTACAGATACGCAGTATTTT
.,few,TRBJ1-1,TRBV6-2/TRBV6-3,CASSYHTVPNTEAFF,TGTGCCAGCAGTTACCACACAGTGCCGAACACTGAAGCTTTCTTT
TRBD2,many,TRBJ2-3,TRBV20-1,CSARVPLAGADTQYF,TGCAGTGCTAGAGTCCCACTAGCGGGAGCGGATACGCAGTATTTT
.,.,TRBJ2-3,TRBV5-1,CASSPDPSDTQYF,TGCGCCAGCAGCCCAGACCCCTCGGATACGCAGTATTTT
.,.,TRBJ1-1,TRBV15,CATSRRDSYIEAFF,TGTGCCACCAGCAGACGAGACAGCTACATTGAAGCTTTCTTT
.,few,TRBJ2-1,TRBV11-2,CASSFPHEQFF,TGTGCCAGCAGCTTTCCTCATGAGCAGTTCTTC
TRBD1,few,TRBJ2-5,TRBV4-3,CASSQQWTGQETQYF,TGCGCCAGCAGCCAACAGTGGACAGGACAAGAGACCCAGTACTTC
TRBD2,few,TRBJ2-5,TRBV7-2,CASSPGTSGGAPRETQYF,TGTGCCAGCAGCCCCGGGACTAGCGGGGGGGCGCCCCGGGAGACCCAGTACTTC
.,few,TRBJ2-3,TRBV7-3,CASSSQPPDSTDTQYF,TGTGCCAGCAGCTCCCAGCCTCCCGATTCCACAGATACGCAGTATTTT
.,few,TRBJ1-6,TRBV18,CASSPPGYNSPLHF,TGTGCCAGCTCACCACCAGGTTATAATTCACCCCTCCACTTT
TRBD2,.,TRBJ2-7,TRBV18,CASSEGGRAHEQYF,TGTGCCAGCTCGGAGGGCGGGAGGGCCCACGAGCAGTACTTC
TRBD2,.,TRBJ2-3,TRBV7-6,CASSAGQGLAVRTDTQYF,TGTGCCAGCAGCGCCGGACAGGGACTAGCGGTTCGCACAGATACGCAGTATTTT
TRBD2,many,TRBJ2-7,TRBV18,CASSPLAGGPYEQYF,TGTGCCAGCTCTCCACTAGCGGGAGGGCCGTATGAGCAGTACTTC
.,once,TRBJ2-1,TRBV4-2,CASSQDLGRGWNEQFF,TGTGCCAGCAGCCAAGATCTAGGACGCGGGTGGAATGAGCAGTTCTTC
.,once,TRBJ2-3,TRBV4-3,CASSQDVAPLGDTQYF,TGCGCCAGCAGCCAAGATGTGGCTCCCCTTGGGGATACGCAGTATTTT
.,many,TRBJ1-4,TRBV6-1,CASTQLPTNEKLFF,TGTGCCAGCACGCAACTACCAACTAATGAAAAACTGTTTTTT
.,.,TRBJ2-7,TRBV5-5,CASSREWGQQTYEQYF,TGTGCCAGCAGCCGAGAGTGGGGACAACAAACCTACGAGCAGTACTTC
TRBD1,.,TRBJ2-7,TRBV28,CASSFLGQTYEQYF,TGTGCCAGCAGTTTCCTGGGACAGACCTACGAGCAGTACTTC
.,many,TRBJ2-1,TRBV12-5,CASHRVNEQFF,TGTGCTAGTCACAGGGTCAATGAGCAGTTCTTC
.,.,TRBJ2-1,TRBV10-3,CAISESVVRYNEQFF,TGTGCCATCAGTGAGTCGGTAGTTAGGTACAATGAGCAGTTCTTC
.,many,TRBJ2-1,TRBV29-1,CSVDLGLTREQFF,TGCAGCGTAGACCTAGGACTAACCCGCGAGCAGTTCTTC
.,many,TRBJ1-2,TRBV28,CASSRWTWYGYTF,TGTGCCAGCAGTCGGTGGACCTGGTATGGCTACACCTTC
.,.,TRBJ2-3,TRBV2,CAGGGQVRTDTQYF,TGTGCCGGGGGCGGGCAGGTTCGCACAGATACGCAGTATTTT
.,few,TRBJ1-1,TRBV6-5,CASTGHLPLNTEAFF,TGTGCCAGCACGGGCCACCTCCCCCTTAACACTGAAGCTTTCTTT
TRBD2,few,TRBJ2-5,TRBV6-5,CASSPFTSGGRETQYF,TGTGCCAGCAGCCCATTTACTAGCGGGGGAAGAGAGACCCAGTACTTC
.,many,TRBJ1-2,TRBV12-3/TRBV12-4,CASSLQSGKGGYTF,TGTGCCAGCAGTCTACAATCAGGGAAGGGTGGCTACACCTTC
.,.,TRBJ2-3,TRBV7-3,CASSSALRDTQYF,TGTGCCAGCAGCTCCGCATTGCGGGATACGCAGTATTTT
TRBD1,few,TRBJ1-1,TRBV30,CAWSRQGSTEAFF,TGTGCCTGGAGCCGACAGGGAAGCACTGAAGCTTTCTTT
.,many,TRBJ2-3,TRBV6-5,CASSYSSHEATDTQYF,TGTGCCAGCAGTTACTCGAGTCATGAGGCCACAGATACGCAGTATTTT
TRBD1,.,TRBJ2-1,TRBV20-1,CSAESPQGAQHYNEQFF,TGCAGTGCTGAGAGCCCTCAGGGGGCGCAACACTACAATGAGCAGTTCTTC